The 26 T cell receptor beta chains below all came from one sample that was sequenced in a study of blood T cell repertoires in COVID-19. Clones were sequenced by immunoSEQ multiplex PCR, and TCRdb holds only the in-frame ones, with some missing. The table records around 86,000 clones, over 75% of them present only once. Specimen: peripheral blood. These receptors all come from an elderly woman with acute or convalescent COVID-19.

The chain joins TRBV2 to TRBJ2-3, with TRBD2 identical over 12 bases. Germline trimming cut 4 bases from V and 6 bases from J; bases unmatched to any gene: 5. CDR3 length: 15 residues. The germline gives CDR1 SNHLY, CDR2 FYNNEI. This CDR3 is CASSGRLAGEDTQYF. DNA for the CDR3: TGTGCCAGCAGTGGACGACTAGCGGGAGAGGATACGCAGTATTTT. Full variable domain (remainder filled in from reference TRBV2 and TRBJ2-3): EPEVTQTPSHQVTQMGQEVILRCVPISNHLYFYWYRQILGQKVEFLVSFYNNEISEKSEIFDDQFSVERPDGSNFTLKIRSTKLEDSAMYFCASSGRLAGEDTQYFGPGTRLTVL.

The chain has TRBV12-3 or TRBV12-4 and TRBJ1-3; possible D gene TRBD1, 5 bases. The V end lost 10 bases, the J end lost 0 bases, and 7 bases lay between the germline ends. The CDR3 totals 12 residues. The CDR3 region is CATGISGNTIYF. The CDR3 nucleotides are TGTGCCACAGGGATCTCTGGAAACACCATATATTTT.

The chain carries TRBV30 and TRBJ2-2, with TRBD2 matching over 7 bases. The germline V gene has CDR1 GTSNPN and CDR2 SVGIG (reference sequence). This CDR3 contains 14 residues. J lost 6 bases, V lost 3 bases, and 7 bases had no gene match. The CDR3 sequence: CAWSFGSGAGELFF. Here the CDR3 DNA reads TGTGCCTGGAGCTTCGGGAGCGGGGCCGGGGAGCTGTTTTTT.

J is TRBJ2-7 and V is TRBV7-4; 8 positions match TRBD2. This CDR3 contains 14 residues. Looked up from germline, CDR1 is SGHVT and CDR2 is SQSDAQ. Unmatched junction bases numbered 6, after V lost 8 bases and J lost 0 bases. The chain's CDR3 is CASGGSGSSYEQYF. CDR3 DNA sequence: TGTGCCAGCGGCGGAAGCGGGAGCTCCTACGAGCAGTACTTC.

The chain uses TRBV27 and TRBJ1-3; 9 bases map to TRBD1. This CDR3 is 16 amino acids long. V lost 3 bases, J lost 4 bases, and 7 bases stayed unmatched. Germline V CDR1 and CDR2: MNHEY, SMNVEV (reference sequence). DNA for the CDR3: TGTGCCAGCAGTTTGGCCGGGACAGGGACAGGAAACACCATATATTTT. Its translation is CASSLAGTGTGNTIYF.

CDR3 coding DNA: TGTGCCAGCAGCCCCAAGGCGGGGGTCGGCGGGGAGCTGTTTTTT. Amino acid sequence: CASSPKAGVGGELFF. The chain carries TRBV7-6 and TRBJ2-2, with TRBD2 matching 7 bases. CDR3 size: 15 residues. The V and J ends lost 5 bases and 7 bases, in that order; junction bases with no gene match: 10. The V gene's germline CDR1 is SGHVS and CDR2 FNYEAQ.

The chain combines TRBV7-3 with TRBJ2-5; 9 nucleotides agree with TRBD2. Germline V gene data show CDR1 as SGHTA and CDR2 as FQGTGA. The CDR3 length is 16 residues. Trimming at V came to 3 bases and at J to 4 bases, leaving 9 bases not matched to a gene. CDR3 in amino acids: CASSLVGSGRGETQYF. Written as DNA, the CDR3 is TGTGCCAGCAGCTTGGTTGGTAGCGGGAGAGGAGAGACCCAGTACTTC.

The chain has TRBV19 and TRBJ1-5; D possibly corresponds to TRBD1 (6 bases). V lost 6 bases to trimming and J lost 5 bases, with 14 bases between them. The CDR3 covers 14 residues. The germline CDR1 and CDR2 sequences are LNHDA and SQIVND (reference sequence). Written as DNA, the CDR3 is TGTGCCAGTAGCACAGGACAGTTCTATCAGCCCCAGCATTTT. Amino acids: CASSTGQFYQPQHF.

This chain uses TRBV10-3 with TRBJ2-7, with D possibly TRBD1 on 6 matching bases. Trimming pared 3 bases from V and 2 bases from J, leaving 8 bases between. In germline, CDR1 is ENHRY, CDR2 SYGVKD. The CDR3 spans 13 residues. CDR3 in DNA: TGTGCCATCAGTGATGGACAGACCTACGAGCAGTACTTC. As protein: CAISDGQTYEQYF.

The chain has TRBV5-1 and TRBJ2-3; 7 bases are a match to TRBD2. The CDR3 runs to 14 residues. CDR1 and CDR2 from the germline V gene are SGHRS and YFSETQ. Trimming at V came to 0 bases and at J to 4 bases, leaving 2 bases not matched to a gene. The CDR3 is CASSLERGPDTQYF. The CDR3 DNA reads as TGCGCCAGCAGCTTGGAGCGGGGTCCAGATACGCAGTATTTT.

This chain connects TRBV5-6 to TRBJ1-1; weak D call: TRBD1 (5 bases). Germline loops: CDR1 SGHDT, CDR2 YYEEEE. V lost 1 base, J lost 6 bases, and 13 bases lay in between. This CDR3 region has 14 residues. The CDR3 region is CASSLYQGFSEAFF. In nucleotides, the CDR3 is TGTGCCAGCAGCTTGTATCAGGGCTTCTCTGAAGCTTTCTTT.

The V gene is TRBV10-3, the J gene TRBJ1-3; 7 nucleotides line up with TRBD1. CDR3 size: 15 residues. J lost 4 bases, V lost 6 bases, and 9 bases had no gene match. Germline V gene data show CDR1 as ENHRY and CDR2 as SYGVKD. CDR3 region: CAIRKTGDGGNTIYF. The CDR3 DNA sequence: TGTGCCATCAGAAAAACAGGGGATGGGGGAAACACCATATATTTT.

The chain links TRBV18 to TRBJ1-2; D is unclear. Germline V gene data show CDR1 as KGHSH and CDR2 as LQKENI. CDR3 length: 13 amino acids. V was clipped by 0 bases and J by 7 bases, with 9 bases between them. CDR3 sequence reads: CASSPPRKTGYTF. DNA of the CDR3: TGTGCCAGCTCACCACCGAGGAAGACTGGCTACACCTTC.

The V call is TRBV9, the J call TRBJ2-1; TRBD2 agrees at 8 bases. The CDR3 contains 15 residues. After removal of 4 bases from V and 7 bases from J, the junction contained 10 bases not matched to a gene. The germline V gene has CDR1 SGDLS and CDR2 YYNGEE. CDR3: CASSRPPGGLNEQFF. CDR3 nucleotides: TGTGCCAGCAGCCGCCCTCCGGGGGGGCTAAATGAGCAGTTCTTC.

The rearrangement links TRBV5-5 to TRBJ1-5, with 11 bases aligning to TRBD1. The CDR3 consists of 16 residues. J lost 6 bases, V lost 4 bases, and 9 bases had no gene match. Germline V gene lookup returns CDR1 SGHKS and CDR2 YYEKEE (reference sequence). The CDR3 DNA sequence: TGTGCCAGCAGCGCCCTACGGACAGGGGGCGGTCAGCCCCAGCATTTT. The encoded protein is CASSALRTGGGQPQHF.

The chain couples TRBV19 to TRBJ1-5; 10 bases are a match to TRBD1. The CDR3 runs 14 residues. The ends lost 8 bases at V and 7 bases at J; junction bases unmatched: 8. Germline V gene data show CDR1 as LNHDA and CDR2 as SQIVND (reference sequence). CDR3 sequence: CASGGQGKGQPQHF. CDR3 coding DNA: TGTGCCAGTGGGGGACAGGGGAAAGGGCAGCCCCAGCATTTT.

The chain joins TRBV19 to TRBJ2-3, with 8 positions matching TRBD2. CDR3 length: 15 amino acids. Germline V gives CDR1 LNHDA, CDR2 SQIVND (reference sequence). V was pared by 6 bases and J by 2 bases, with 7 bases of the junction left unmatched. CDR3 amino acids: CASRSGGTPTDTQYF. CDR3 nucleotide sequence: TGTGCCAGTAGAAGCGGGGGTACGCCCACAGATACGCAGTATTTT.

The gene calls are TRBV6-6 and TRBJ2-5, with 8 bases identical to TRBD1. The CDR3 has 13 residues. With V trimmed by 4 bases and J by 5 bases, 3 bases remained unmatched. Germline CDR1 MNHNY, CDR2 SVGAGI (reference sequence). The CDR3 DNA reads as TGTGCCAGCAGTTCCAGGGGGCGGGAGACCCAGTACTTC. It translates to CASSSRGRETQYF.

This clone was detected only a few times. This chain uses TRBV7-9 with TRBJ1-4; TRBD1 might be the D (5 bases). The CDR3 consists of 14 residues. Trimming left V 3 bases short and J 3 bases short, with 8 bases between. Germline CDR1 is SEHNR and CDR2 is FQNEAQ (reference sequence). The CDR3 DNA reads as TGTGCCAGCAGCTTGGACATAGCTAATGAAAAACTGTTTTTT. Amino acids: CASSLDIANEKLFF.

The rearrangement links TRBV19 to TRBJ2-5; D possibly corresponds to TRBD2 (7 bases). Germline CDR1 reads LNHDA; CDR2 reads SQIVND (reference sequence). V lost 7 bases, J lost 5 bases, and 14 bases lay in between. The CDR3 length is 13 residues. CDR3 sequence reads: CASTPQGGETQYF. The CDR3 DNA reads as TGTGCCAGTACCCCACAGGGAGGGGAGACCCAGTACTTC.

This sequence joins TRBV25-1 and TRBJ1-1, with 7 positions matching TRBD1. Germline V CDR1 and CDR2: MGHDK, SYGVNS. The trim removed 4 bases at V and 5 bases at J, leaving 10 bases unmatched. CDR3 length equals 15 residues. The DNA of the CDR3 is TGTGCCAGCAGTGTCTACAGGGGTTACGTGACTGAAGCTTTCTTT. Translating it yields CASSVYRGYVTEAFF.

The rearrangement joins TRBV11-2 to TRBJ2-7; 8 nucleotides match TRBD1. This CDR3 is 15 amino acids long. Unmatched junction bases numbered 5, after V lost 2 bases and J lost 2 bases. The germline V gene encodes CDR1 SGHAT and CDR2 FQNNGV. CDR3 coding DNA: TGTGCCAGCAGCTTAAGGACAGGGACTCCCTACGAGCAGTACTTC. It encodes CASSLRTGTPYEQYF.

This clone appeared once. V and J are TRBV5-1 and TRBJ1-2, with 8 bases aligning to TRBD1. V shed 1 base, J shed 7 bases, and the junction held 6 bases outside the gene matches. This CDR3 spans 14 amino acids. Per germline, CDR1 SGHRS and CDR2 YFSETQ. The CDR3 DNA follows: TGCGCCAGCAGCTTGAGGACAGGGATCTCTGGCTACACCTTC. Translation gives CASSLRTGISGYTF.

This clone was found once. The chain is built from TRBV27 and TRBJ1-1, with D perhaps matching TRBD1 (6 bases). The V end was cut by 1 base, the J end by 1 base, with 7 bases between. Germline V gene data show CDR1 as MNHEY and CDR2 as SMNVEV (reference sequence). The CDR3 consists of 14 residues. This CDR3 reads CASSLLGGNTEAFF. The CDR3 coding sequence is TGTGCCAGCAGTTTATTAGGGGGGAACACTGAAGCTTTCTTT.

The chain joins TRBV18 to TRBJ1-1; 7 bases match TRBD1. CDR1 KGHSH and CDR2 LQKENI come from the germline V gene. V shed 3 bases and J 5 bases; nucleotides not matched to a gene: 9. This CDR3 has 15 amino acids. The CDR3 DNA follows: TGTGCCAGCTCACCCGTCCGGCAGGGGGGTACTGAAGCTTTCTTT. This gives the protein CASSPVRQGGTEAFF.

This clone appeared a single time. This sequence joins TRBV11-2 and TRBJ2-1; D uncertain. Germline CDR1 SGHAT, CDR2 FQNNGV. Between the trimmed V and J ends, which lost 5 bases and 9 bases, there was a span of 8 bases. This CDR3 spans 11 amino acids. The CDR3 here is CASSRMAEQFF. The DNA for the CDR3 is TGTGCCAGCAGCCGCATGGCTGAGCAGTTCTTC.